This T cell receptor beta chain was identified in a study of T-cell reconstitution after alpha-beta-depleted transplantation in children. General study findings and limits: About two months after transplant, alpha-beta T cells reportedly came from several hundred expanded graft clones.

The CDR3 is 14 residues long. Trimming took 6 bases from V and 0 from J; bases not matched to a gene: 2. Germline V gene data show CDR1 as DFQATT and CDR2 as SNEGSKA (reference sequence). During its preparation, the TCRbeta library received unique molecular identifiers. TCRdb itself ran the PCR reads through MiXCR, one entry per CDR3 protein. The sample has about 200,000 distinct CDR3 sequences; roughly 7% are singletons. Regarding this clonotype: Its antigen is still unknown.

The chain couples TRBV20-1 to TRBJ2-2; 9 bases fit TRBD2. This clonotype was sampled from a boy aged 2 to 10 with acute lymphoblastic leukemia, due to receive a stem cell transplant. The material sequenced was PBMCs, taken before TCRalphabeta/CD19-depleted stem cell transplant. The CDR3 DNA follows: TGCAGTGCCCGACTAGCGGCGAACACCGGGGAGCTGTTTTTT. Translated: CSARLAANTGELFF.